One sample yielded the 21 T cell receptor beta chains listed below, sequenced in a study of cytomegalovirus exposure and HLA in healthy donors. 60 Vbeta and 13 Jbeta primers were used in PCR. The method was immunoSEQ multiplex PCR; TCRdb's version includes in-frame clones alone and lacks a portion of them. The sample yields about 140,000 clones, less than 10% seen once. The sequenced sample consisted of PBMCs. The receptors derive from a male donor in good health and CMV-seronegative.

The CDR3 protein is CASTSLTAGLNEKLFF. For the CDR3, the DNA is TGTGCCAGTACTAGCCTGACTGCGGGCCTTAATGAAAAACTGTTTTTT. The J gene is TRBJ1-4, the V gene TRBV19; D is undetermined. Germline V gene lookup returns CDR1 LNHDA and CDR2 SQIVND (reference sequence). V lost 7 bases and J lost 4, with 19 bases in between. The CDR3 consists of 16 residues.

This clone was seen only a few times. The chain employs TRBV7-2 and TRBJ1-2; TRBD1 matches at 9 bases. This CDR3 comprises 14 residues. CDR1 and CDR2 from the germline V gene are SGHTA and FQGNSA. Losses at the gene ends were 6 bases for V and 9 bases for J; bases not matched to a gene: 11. The CDR3, as DNA: TGTGCCAGCAGACCACGACAGGGGGTGTATCGCTACACCTTC. It specifies CASRPRQGVYRYTF.

The DNA for the CDR3 is TGTGCCACCCACCGGACAGCCCCCTACGAGCAGTACTTC. It translates to CATHRTAPYEQYF. The chain carries TRBV19 and TRBJ2-7; TRBD1 might be the D (6 bases). The CDR3 totals 13 residues. Trimming left V 10 bases short and J 2 bases short, with 15 bases between. Germline V gives CDR1 LNHDA, CDR2 SQIVND (reference sequence).

This chain joins TRBV27 and TRBJ2-3, with 7 positions matching TRBD1. The ends lost 6 bases at V and 7 bases at J; junction bases unmatched: 7. The V gene's germline CDR1 is MNHEY and CDR2 SMNVEV (reference sequence). The CDR3 consists of 13 residues. The CDR3 DNA is TGTGCCAGCAGCCTTACAGGGGCCCATACGCAGTATTTT. This codes for CASSLTGAHTQYF.

As to this clone: The germline gene is not matched at one end of the junction; a read error may be the cause. J is TRBJ1-4 and V is TRBV2, with D maybe TRBD1 (6 bases). The CDR3 totals 15 residues. In germline, CDR1 is SNHLY, CDR2 FYNNEI. The CDR3 DNA reads as TGTGCCAGCAGCGAAGGGGGGACACCGAATGAAAAACTGTTTTTT. Its translation is CASSEGGTPNEKLFF.

This chain connects TRBV7-9 to TRBJ2-5; 9 bases fit TRBD2. CDR3 size: 15 residues. After removal of 2 bases from V and 5 bases from J, the junction contained 6 bases not matched to a gene. Germline CDR1 SEHNR, CDR2 FQNEAQ (reference sequence). In DNA form, the CDR3 reads TGTGCCAGCAGCTTAAGGAGCGGGGGGCGGGAGACCCAGTACTTC. Amino acid sequence: CASSLRSGGRETQYF.

The J gene is TRBJ1-2, the V gene TRBV5-4, with D perhaps matching TRBD1 (5 bases). This CDR3 spans 16 amino acids. Trimming stripped 4 bases from V and 0 bases from J, with 16 bases between. CDR1 is SGHNT and CDR2 is YYREEE in the germline V gene (reference sequence). In DNA form, the CDR3 reads TGTGCCAGCAGCCTTCCGGGGGGATCAGCTAACTATGGCTACACCTTC. Translation: CASSLPGGSANYGYTF. The variable domain in full, with the rest retrieved from reference TRBV5-4 and TRBJ1-2, is ETGVTQSPTHLIKTRGQQVTLRCSSQSGHNTVSWYQQALGQGPQFIFQYYREEENGRGNFPPRFSGLQFPNYSSELNVNALELDDSALYLCASSLPGGSANYGYTFGSGTRLTVV.

There are a few counts of this clone. The chain employs TRBV27 and TRBJ2-7; TRBD1 matches at 8 bases. Losses at the gene ends were 5 bases for V and 6 bases for J; bases not matched to a gene: 9. CDR3 length equals 14 residues. Germline CDR1 and CDR2: MNHEY and SMNVEV (reference sequence). The CDR3 region has the DNA TGTGCCAGCAGTCTCGACAGGGGACGGGGCGAGCAGTACTTC. Residues: CASSLDRGRGEQYF.

This clone was picked up a small number of times. The CDR3 protein is CASSNSGRRPYEQYF. The CDR3 bases are TGCGCCAGCAGCAACAGCGGGAGGCGCCCCTACGAGCAGTACTTC. V is TRBV5-1 and J is TRBJ2-7, with 9 bases that match TRBD2. Germline assignment: CDR1 SGHRS and CDR2 YFSETQ. The CDR3 length is 15 residues. With V trimmed by 4 bases and J by 2 bases, 7 bases remained unmatched.

This clone has just a few counts. CDR3 region: CASGRGIHHEQYF. The CDR3 DNA follows: TGTGCCAGCGGGCGGGGGATTCACCACGAGCAGTACTTC. The chain links TRBV27 to TRBJ2-7; 7 bases are shared with TRBD2. Germline V gene lookup returns CDR1 MNHEY and CDR2 SMNVEV (reference sequence). The CDR3 sequence is 13 residues long. V shed 8 bases and J 5 bases; nucleotides not matched to a gene: 9.

The chain combines TRBV28 with TRBJ1-2; no reliable D call. V lost 5 bases and J 5 bases, leaving 21 bases between the germline ends. Looked up from germline, CDR1 is MDHEN and CDR2 is SYDVKM. The CDR3 extends over 16 amino acids. The CDR3 region is CASSTREPSYSYGYTF. The CDR3 region has the DNA TGTGCCAGCAGTACTCGGGAGCCCTCCTATTCTTATGGCTACACCTTC.

In this sample, this clone turned up a few times. The V gene is TRBV15, the J gene TRBJ2-7; 8 bases are a match to TRBD2. CDR3 length: 15 residues. CDR1 LNHNV and CDR2 YYDKDF come from the germline V gene (reference sequence). Trimming took 0 bases from V and 6 from J; bases not matched to a gene: 7. The CDR3 region has the DNA TGTGCCACCAGCAGAGAGCCTAGCGGGCTATCCGAGCAGTACTTC. Its protein product is CATSREPSGLSEQYF.

The table lists this clone with a few counts. The V gene is TRBV19, the J gene TRBJ1-1; TRBD1 is a possible D gene (6 bases). V lost 7 bases to trimming and J lost 3 bases, with 15 bases between them. The CDR3 loop spans 14 amino acids. The germline V gene encodes CDR1 LNHDA and CDR2 SQIVND (reference sequence). The CDR3 loop reads CASNPDSLDTEAFF. DNA for the CDR3: TGTGCCAGTAACCCGGACAGTTTGGACACTGAAGCTTTCTTT.

V is TRBV27 and J is TRBJ2-1; possibly TRBD1 for D (6 bases). The CDR3 consists of 16 residues. Germline V gene data show CDR1 as MNHEY and CDR2 as SMNVEV (reference sequence). Deletions cut 7 bases from V and 3 bases from J, with 19 bases between. CDR3: CASKFSGTRIYNEQFF. The DNA for the CDR3 is TGTGCCAGCAAGTTTTCCGGGACACGAATCTACAATGAGCAGTTCTTC.

The chain uses TRBV7-9 and TRBJ2-7, with D perhaps TRBD2 (6 bases). The V end was cut by 1 base, the J end by 2 bases, with 24 bases between. The CDR3 totals 19 residues. Germline CDR1 SEHNR, CDR2 FQNEAQ (reference sequence). The CDR3 is CASSLGGRRGGNQPYEQYF. In DNA, the CDR3 is TGTGCCAGCAGCTTAGGAGGGCGGAGGGGCGGGAACCAACCCTACGAGCAGTACTTC.

This sequence joins TRBV21-1 and TRBJ2-7; TRBD2 is taken as the D call from the table, unchecked against the DNA. TRBV21-1 is given as a pseudogene. This CDR3 comprises 16 residues. This CDR3 reads CASSKVGGKSSYEQYF. DNA of the CDR3: TGTGCCAGCAGCAAAGTCGGCGGGAAAAGCTCCTACGAGCAGTACTTC.

This clone has only a few counts. The chain links TRBV4-1 to TRBJ1-5; D not resolved. Germline CDR1 and CDR2: MGHRA and YSYEKL. V was trimmed by 2 bases and J by 5 bases, leaving 10 bases between them. The CDR3 consists of 14 residues. CDR3 coding DNA: TGCGCCAGCAGCCAAACAGAAAGAGATCAGCCCCAGCATTTT. Translated, it gives CASSQTERDQPQHF.

This clone appeared a few times. The sample has other DNA sequences that encode this CDR3 too. The chain uses TRBV9 and TRBJ2-2, with TRBD1 identical over 7 bases. This CDR3 region has 16 residues. CDR1 SGDLS and CDR2 YYNGEE come from the germline V gene. Trimming at V came to 4 bases and at J to 5 bases, leaving 11 bases not matched to a gene. The CDR3 sequence: CASSPTTGIRTGELFF. CDR3 bases: TGTGCCAGCAGCCCCACGACAGGGATTCGGACCGGGGAGCTGTTTTTT. The full variable domain, with the rest looked up from reference TRBV9 and TRBJ2-2, is DSGVTQTPKHLITATGQRVTLRCSPRSGDLSVYWYQQSLDQGLQFLIQYYNGEERAKGNILERFSAQQFPDLHSELNLSSLELGDSALYFCASSPTTGIRTGELFFGEGSRLTVL.

This chain joins TRBV7-9 and TRBJ2-7; 11 nucleotides line up with TRBD2. There are 17 residues in the CDR3. V shed 0 bases and J 3 bases; nucleotides not matched to a gene: 7. Germline values: CDR1 SEHNR, CDR2 FQNEAQ (reference sequence). The CDR3, as DNA: TGTGCCAGCAGCTTAGCGTCTGGGACTAGCGGAGACTACGAGCAGTACTTC. It codes for CASSLASGTSGDYEQYF.

The chain is built from TRBV19 and TRBJ2-7, with TRBD1 identical over 10 bases. The trim removed 5 bases at V and 5 bases at J, leaving 18 bases unmatched. The CDR3 totals 18 residues. In germline, CDR1 is LNHDA, CDR2 SQIVND (reference sequence). The CDR3 protein is CASSPTPPGTGESNEQYF. CDR3 in DNA: TGTGCCAGTAGTCCGACGCCGCCTGGGACAGGGGAAAGTAACGAGCAGTACTTC.

This chain links TRBV4-3 with TRBJ1-2, with no clear D. The CDR3 is made up of 15 amino acids. Deletions cut 0 bases from V and 8 bases from J, with 16 bases between. Germline values: CDR1 LGHNA, CDR2 YSLEER. This CDR3 is CASSQDRLGAVGYTF. CDR3 DNA: TGCGCCAGCAGCCAAGATCGGCTTGGAGCGGTCGGCTACACCTTC.